These T cell receptor beta chains were read from a single sample in a study of human T cells and chemical hapten exposure. TCRdb ran MiXCR on the RACE reads and lists one entry per CDR3 protein. The profile shows some 350,000 distinct CDR3 sequences, under 6.5% of them singletons. The sample consisted of whole blood, taken in connection with sensitization to the hapten diphenylcyclopropenone (DPC). The origin of the receptors is a young woman with alopecia areata. Some clones in this sample may be carry-over from other donors' samples. Each CDR3 is given without its conserved first and last residue. The D gene is left open where the match is weak. The size entry is marked missing in some rows and otherwise reads once, few, many or a size class.

TRBV3-1	TRBD1	few	TRBJ2-7	ASVGQGSSYEQY
TRBV7-2	.	few	TRBJ2-1	ASSSHPGYNEQF
TRBV28	TRBD2	few	TRBJ2-1	ASTLPGGSDEQF
TRBV29-1	.	many	TRBJ1-1	SAEIQGGGTEAF
TRBV5-6	.	few	TRBJ2-3	ASSLGQVSPDTQY
TRBV5-6	.	.	TRBJ2-5	ASSLGGPGRVETQY
TRBV9	.	.	TRBJ1-2	ASTPDSPLGYT
TRBV4-3	TRBD2	.	TRBJ2-1	ASSQRSGGADEQF
TRBV7-9	.	.	TRBJ1-2	ASSQGRYYGYT
TRBV29-1	.	few	TRBJ2-5	SVEDLQGAETQY
TRBV7-9	.	.	TRBJ2-1	ASSLSADNEQF
TRBV5-1	.	.	TRBJ1-6	ASSLFGGFNSPLH
TRBV6-6	.	many	TRBJ1-4	ASSYAGHEKLF
TRBV5-1	.	once	TRBJ2-2	ASSLPGKELPNTGELF
TRBV20-1	.	few	TRBJ1-3	SARDWRSYSGNTIY
TRBV29-1	.	many	TRBJ2-1	SVSDEQF
TRBV6-4	.	few	TRBJ2-3	AQHKGRDTDTQY
TRBV7-2	.	.	TRBJ2-1	ASSPSQGEQF
TRBV11-2	.	few	TRBJ2-1	ASSQQDQEQF
TRBV12-3/TRBV12-4	TRBD1	.	TRBJ2-7	ASGQGTHEQY
TRBV6-4	.	many	TRBJ2-3	ASSISTGGMDTQY
TRBV12-3/TRBV12-4	.	many	TRBJ2-2	ASSFPVPNTGELF
TRBV28	.	few	TRBJ2-7	ASSETVGEQY
TRBV12-3/TRBV12-4	.	.	TRBJ2-3	ASSFAPLYLPSTDTQY
TRBV20-1	.	few	TRBJ1-1	SARVTGDAF
TRBV7-8	TRBD2	.	TRBJ2-2	ASSLGAGLAGVLNTGELF
TRBV7-9	.	.	TRBJ2-3	ASSSPDTQY
TRBV7-9	.	many	TRBJ1-1	ASSSLMNTEAF
TRBV5-6	.	many	TRBJ1-5	ASSGLGRVDQPQH
TRBV10-2	TRBD2	few	TRBJ2-3	ASSGSGRGADTQY
TRBV5-4	TRBD2	few	TRBJ2-4	ASSSKLAGGVPNIQY
TRBV6-2/TRBV6-3	.	many	TRBJ1-5	ASSYMYSNQPQH
TRBV5-6	.	.	TRBJ1-6	ASRPYWTAADTINNSPLH
TRBV2	.	few	TRBJ1-6	ASTPGSSPLH
TRBV9	.	.	TRBJ2-4	ASSVEGGSGKNIQY
TRBV24-1	.	few	TRBJ2-2	ATSDLSEGRTGELF
TRBV28	.	.	TRBJ1-4	ASSLFRQINEKLF